One sample yielded the 17 T cell receptor beta chains listed below, sequenced in a study of T cell repertoires in cytomegalovirus infection. From the reads, TCRdb called clonotypes with MiXCR, one entry per CDR3 protein. The sample gives 200,000 to 300,000 distinct CDR3 sequences, over 8% of which show up once; about 16% is in the top ten. The sequencing input was PBMCs. Every receptor here comes from a human donor in good health (CMV status not recorded). Some clones in this sample may be carry-over from other donors' samples.

This clonotype was seen a handful of times. V usage is TRBV5-1 and J usage is TRBJ1-2, with TRBD1 matching 11 bases. V trimming: 3 bases; J trimming: 6 bases; junction bases outside the gene matches: 4. The V gene's germline CDR1 is SGHRS and CDR2 YFSETQ. The CDR3 totals 14 residues. CDR3 DNA sequence: TGCGCCAGCAGCTCGGGACAGGGGGTGAATGGCTACACCTTC. Its protein is CASSSGQGVNGYTF.

On this clonotype itself: This clone may be a read error of a much larger clone one base away. This sequence joins TRBV4-1 and TRBJ1-1; TRBD1 might be the D (6 bases). Germline V gene lookup returns CDR1 MGHRA and CDR2 YSYEKL. CDR3 length equals 14 residues. Here the CDR3 DNA reads TGCGCCTGCAGCCAAGTTCAGGGGCAAGGTGAAGCTTTCTTT. This translates into CACSQVQGQGEAFF.

This clonotype was observed at least ten times. This chain uses TRBV7-2 with TRBJ2-1; TRBD1 is a possible D gene (6 bases). Germline assignment: CDR1 SGHTA and CDR2 FQGNSA. CDR3 size: 19 residues. The V gene lost 0 bases and the J gene lost 5 bases, with 23 bases spanning the gap. CDR3 in DNA: TGTGCCAGCAGCTTAGCCGCCTCACAGGGAAATATCCGCCACAATGAGCAGTTCTTC. Translated: CASSLAASQGNIRHNEQFF.

This clonotype was counted many times. The chain couples TRBV7-8 to TRBJ1-3, with 8 bases matching TRBD1. Germline-derived CDR1 and CDR2 are SGHVS and FQNEAQ. There are 15 residues in the CDR3. Trimming took 5 bases from V and 7 from J; bases not matched to a gene: 10. As DNA, the CDR3 is TGTGCCAGCAGCCAACAGGGGGAGTCGTCGAACACCATATATTTT. As protein: CASSQQGESSNTIYF.

This clonotype was observed a handful of times. This chain connects TRBV5-1 to TRBJ1-1; D is undetermined. This CDR3 region has 13 residues. Germline V CDR1 and CDR2: SGHRS, YFSETQ. Trimming pared 3 bases from V and 8 bases from J, leaving 14 bases between. The CDR3 DNA reads TGCGCCAGCAGCTACCCAAGTGGCCGGGAAGCTTTCTTT. It specifies CASSYPSGREAFF.

Ten or more counts support this clonotype. The gene calls are TRBV11-2 and TRBJ2-7, with 7 bases matching TRBD1. The CDR3 is made up of 14 amino acids. From germline, CDR1 is SGHAT and CDR2 FQNNGV. Trimming took 5 bases from V and 6 from J; bases not matched to a gene: 10. The CDR3 loop reads CASSPTGVGGEQYF. CDR3 DNA: TGTGCCAGCAGCCCAACAGGGGTTGGAGGCGAGCAGTACTTC.

This clonotype was recorded only once. The J gene is TRBJ2-5, the V gene TRBV20-1; 8 bases are shared with TRBD1. The V gene end was trimmed by 6 bases and the J gene end by 0 bases; junction bases not matched to a gene: 3. CDR1 and CDR2 (germline): DFQATT, SNEGSKA (reference sequence). CDR3 size: 13 residues. The CDR3 nucleotides read TGCAGTGCGTCGGACAGGGACCAAGAGACCCAGTACTTC. Protein sequence: CSASDRDQETQYF.

This clonotype was observed at least ten times. The chain carries TRBV7-2 and TRBJ2-5, with a weak D call TRBD2 (5 bases). CDR1 and CDR2 (germline): SGHTA, FQGNSA. The CDR3 runs 14 residues. V was shortened by 5 bases and J by 2 bases, with 12 bases between the two germline ends. The CDR3 loop reads CASSQTGKQETQYF. CDR3 DNA sequence: TGTGCCAGCAGCCAGACGGGGAAACAAGAGACCCAGTACTTC.

V gene TRBV7-2 combines with J gene TRBJ2-7; D may match TRBD1 or TRBD2 (6 bases each). Germline lookup yields CDR1 SGHTA and CDR2 FQGNSA. This CDR3 spans 15 amino acids. Trimming took 6 bases from V and 4 from J, leaving 19 bases between them. The chain's CDR3 is CASSGGGGHVYEQYF. CDR3 DNA: TGTGCCAGCAGTGGGGGTGGGGGGCACGTTTACGAGCAGTACTTC.

This clonotype was seen repeatedly, ten times or more. V and J are TRBV27 and TRBJ2-7; 11 bases agree with TRBD2. CDR3 size: 16 residues. Germline V gene data show CDR1 as MNHEY and CDR2 as SMNVEV (reference sequence). The V gene end was trimmed by 8 bases and the J gene end by 4 bases; junction bases not matched to a gene: 13. CDR3: CASQKDPTSGGYEQYF. CDR3 nucleotides: TGTGCCAGCCAAAAAGACCCTACTAGCGGGGGTTACGAGCAGTACTTC.

This clonotype has only a few counts. CDR3 nucleotide sequence: TGTGCCATCAGTGAGTCGAGACAGAACACTGAAGCTTTCTTT. As protein: CAISESRQNTEAFF. The J gene is TRBJ1-1, the V gene TRBV10-3; no clear D. This CDR3 spans 14 amino acids. V was shortened by 0 bases and J by 1 base, with 6 bases between the two germline ends. Germline V CDR1 and CDR2: ENHRY, SYGVKD.

The chain has TRBV27 and TRBJ2-5; D gene ambiguous. Germline V lookup: CDR1 MNHEY, CDR2 SMNVEV (reference sequence). CDR3 length equals 15 residues. Trimming cost V 3 bases and J 2 bases, with 13 bases left between them. CDR3 region: CASSFRAAKQETQYF. DNA for the CDR3: TGTGCCAGCAGTTTTAGGGCAGCGAAGCAAGAGACCCAGTACTTC.

In this sample, this clonotype turned up many times. This rearrangement joins TRBV7-2 to TRBJ1-5, with 7 bases lining up with TRBD1. Germline values: CDR1 SGHTA, CDR2 FQGNSA. V shed 0 bases and J 3 bases; nucleotides not matched to a gene: 2. The CDR3 sequence is 15 residues long. In nucleotides, the CDR3 is TGTGCCAGCAGCTTAGCAACAGGGGACAATCAGCCCCAGCATTTT. It specifies CASSLATGDNQPQHF. The full variable domain, its missing parts supplied by reference TRBV7-2 and TRBJ1-5, is GAGVSQSPSNKVTEKGKDVELRCDPISGHTALYWYRQSLGQGLEFLIYFQGNSAPDKSGLPSDRFSAERTGGSVSTLTIQRTQQEDSAVYLCASSLATGDNQPQHFGDGTRLSIL.

This clonotype came up many times. The CDR3 region has the DNA TGTGCCAGCAGCCAAGTTAGGGGGGCGGCCGAGCAGTACTTC. This translates into CASSQVRGAAEQYF. The chain combines TRBV14 with TRBJ2-7; the D gene could be TRBD1 or TRBD2 (6 bases each). The V end lost 1 base, the J end lost 6 bases, and 13 bases lay between the germline ends. This CDR3 has 14 amino acids. The germline V gene has CDR1 SGHDN and CDR2 FVKESK.

This rearrangement joins TRBV5-1 to TRBJ2-3; 12 nucleotides line up with TRBD2. Germline V gene lookup returns CDR1 SGHRS and CDR2 YFSETQ. The length of the CDR3 is 14 residues. The ends lost 6 bases at V and 4 bases at J; junction bases unmatched: 3. CDR3 sequence: CASKLAGGPDTQYF. In DNA, the CDR3 is TGCGCCAGCAAACTAGCGGGAGGTCCAGATACGCAGTATTTT.

This clonotype came up once. CDR3 region: CASRKSTYSNQPQHF. CDR3 DNA: TGTGCCAGCAGGAAATCAACTTATAGCAATCAGCCCCAGCATTTT. This rearrangement joins TRBV28 to TRBJ1-5; D gene ambiguous. Trimming left V 6 bases short and J 0 bases short, with 12 bases between. CDR3 size: 15 residues. Germline CDR1 and CDR2: MDHEN and SYDVKM.

The J gene is TRBJ1-6, the V gene TRBV5-6; D is possibly TRBD1 (5 bases). This CDR3 contains 16 residues. The germline CDR1 and CDR2 sequences are SGHDT and YYEEEE. The V and J ends lost 4 bases and 9 bases respectively, with 20 bases between them. The CDR3 loop is CASSPRGGGVRSPLHF. As DNA, the CDR3 is TGTGCCAGCAGCCCTCGCGGGGGGGGAGTGCGTTCACCCCTCCACTTT.